This T cell receptor (beta chain) was sequenced for a study of CD8+CD57+ T cells in acquired aplastic anemia (dated by TCRdb to the late 2010s). About the study as a whole: DNA extracted from sorted CD4+ and CD8+ cells had a mean of roughly 3.3 ug, with a range of roughly 0.19 to 27.4 ug. CD8+CD57+ expansion was defined as frequency above the mean frequency observed in healthy subjects.

Genomic DNA served as template for TCR beta VDJ combination and CDR3 sequence profiling. An Illumina HiSeq 2000 was the platform used for TCR repertoire sequencing. The original methods were these. TRBV/TRBJ rearrangement plots, CDR3 size and DJ length profiles, and Simpson's diversity index were used to evaluate the repertoires. The immunodominant clone was defined as the most abundant DNA sequence in deep sequencing data. CDR3 amino acid sequences were checked for sharing between subjects and were compared against published repertoires and the VDJdb database. TCRdb reran the public reads through fastp at Q25 and MiXCR, keeping productive beta chains. All rows with the same CDR3 protein become a single entry with the most common DNA and genes. What appears here as the V and J calls and clone size reflects TCRdb's work, not the paper's. The sample records about 180,000 distinct CDR3 sequences, roughly 50% of which are singletons. About 1.7% of the sample is in the top ten clones.

In the case of this clonotype: Its antigen is currently not known. No quality values exist for individual bases; no much larger clone is one base distant.

Inclusive of the bounding cysteine and phenylalanine, the CDR3 is 10 residues long. Only CDR3 DNA remains: 30 bases, in frame from the first base. According to the germline V gene, CDR1 reads SGHTA and CDR2 reads FQGTGA. At the junction V is shortened by 2 bases and J by 12 bases, with 8 bases in between. The patients picked for sequencing were ones in whom flow cytometry had shown an expansion of CD8+CD57+ cells. Every patient had severe acquired aplastic anemia, diagnosed using the International Study of Aplastic Anemia and Agranulocytosis and Camitta criteria. No patient had received any therapy when blood was sampled. In this study, sorted CD4+ and CD8+ T cells from the blood of healthy subjects and of severe aplastic anemia patients had their TCR repertoires deep-sequenced. Patients were enrolled in the USA under clinicaltrials.gov protocols 00001620, 01623167, 00001397, 00071045, 00081523 and 00961064. Ficoll-Paque density gradient centrifugation was used to isolate peripheral blood mononuclear cells. Before DNA extraction, CD4+ and CD8+ T cells were sorted with FACS or magnetic beads.

The full study reports these points: Around 27 CD8+ CDR3 sequences were found to be shared between patients and controls, but these sequences appeared to be highly expressed in patients and within the immunodominant clones of the patients. CD8+ Simpson's diversity did not differ significantly between patients and healthy controls (P=0.060).

This sequence uses TRBV7-3 and TRBJ2-7; TRBD2 might be the D gene, on 5 matching bases. The TCR was taken from a human donor with aplastic anemia. What was sequenced was sorted CD4+, CD8+, or CD8+CD57+ T cells (not recorded which) from PBMCs. The CDR3 protein: CASSLARGYF. The nucleotide sequence is TGTGCCAGCAGCTTAGCCCGGGGGTACTTC.